This TCR beta chain was captured in a study of shared clonotypes between healthy human individuals. Only CD45RO-negative cells positively selected for CCR7 counted as naive CD8 cells, so terminally differentiated effector memory CD45RA+ cells were excluded. Donors, without exception, were Caucasian adults residing in Nashville, Tennessee. Each subset's genomic DNA was shared equally among a number of immunoSEQ plates. Only in-frame clones appear in the TCRdb table, and some are missing; sequencing was by immunoSEQ multiplex PCR. The data hold about 2.1 million clones, with just over 90% observed a single time. This clonotype was obtained from a man aged 18 to 30 in good health. Some clones in this sample may be carry-over from other donors' samples. The specimen was naive CD8+ T cells from PBMCs.

CDR3 nucleotides: TGTGCCAGCAGCTTAGTTGGGGGTCAGCCCCAGCATTTT. Translating it yields CASSLVGGQPQHF. The rearrangement links TRBV7-9 to TRBJ1-5; D is possibly TRBD1 (5 bases). V shed 1 base and J shed 6 bases, with 7 bases lying between them. This CDR3 comprises 13 residues. CDR1 and CDR2 (germline): SEHNR, FQNEAQ (reference sequence). Complete variable domain (other parts from reference TRBV7-9 and TRBJ1-5): DTGVSQNPRHKITKRGQNVTFRCDPISEHNRLYWYRQTLGQGPEFLTYFQNEAQLEKSRLLSDRFSAERPKGSFSTLEIQRTEQGDSAMYLCASSLVGGQPQHFGDGTRLSIL.